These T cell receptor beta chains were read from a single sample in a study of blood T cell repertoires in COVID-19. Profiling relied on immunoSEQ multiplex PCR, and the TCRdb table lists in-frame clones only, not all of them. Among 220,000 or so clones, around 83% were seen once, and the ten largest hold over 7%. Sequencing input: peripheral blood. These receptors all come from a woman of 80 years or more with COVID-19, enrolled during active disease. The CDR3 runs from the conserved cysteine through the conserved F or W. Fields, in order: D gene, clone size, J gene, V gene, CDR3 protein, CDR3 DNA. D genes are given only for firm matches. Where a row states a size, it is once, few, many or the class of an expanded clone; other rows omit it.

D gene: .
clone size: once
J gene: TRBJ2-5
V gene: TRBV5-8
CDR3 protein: CASSLSRTQYF
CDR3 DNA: TGTGCCAGCAGCTTGTCGAGGACCCAGTACTTC

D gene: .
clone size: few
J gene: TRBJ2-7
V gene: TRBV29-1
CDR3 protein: CSVAWSGSYEQYF
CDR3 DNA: TGCAGCGTTGCATGGAGCGGTTCCTACGAGCAGTACTTC

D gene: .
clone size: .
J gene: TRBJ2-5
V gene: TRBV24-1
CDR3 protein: CATSEAGRETQYF
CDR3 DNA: TGTGCCACCAGTGAAGCAGGTCGAGAGACCCAGTACTTC

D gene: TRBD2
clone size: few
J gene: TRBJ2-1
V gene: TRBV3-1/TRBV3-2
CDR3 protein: CASSRTSGSLYNEQFF
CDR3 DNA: TGTGCCAGCAGCCGGACGAGCGGGAGCTTATACAATGAGCAGTTCTTC

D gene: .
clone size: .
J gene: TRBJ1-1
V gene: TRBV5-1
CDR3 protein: CASLAGGGNTEAFF
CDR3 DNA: TGCGCCAGCCTCGCTGGGGGAGGAAACACTGAAGCTTTCTTT

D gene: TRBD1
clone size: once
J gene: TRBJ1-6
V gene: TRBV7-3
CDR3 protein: CASAGGNSPLHF
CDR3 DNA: TGTGCCAGCGCAGGGGGTAATTCACCCCTCCACTTT

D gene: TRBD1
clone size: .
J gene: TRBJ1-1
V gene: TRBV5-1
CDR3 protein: CASSATGQLNTEAFF
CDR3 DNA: TGCGCCAGCAGCGCAACGGGACAGTTGAACACTGAAGCTTTCTTT

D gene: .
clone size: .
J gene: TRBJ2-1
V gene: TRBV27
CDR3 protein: CASSKQGNSYNEQFF
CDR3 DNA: TGTGCCAGCAGTAAACAGGGTAACTCCTACAATGAGCAGTTCTTC

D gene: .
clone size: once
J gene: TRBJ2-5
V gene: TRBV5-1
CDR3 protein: CASSTITGNQETQYF
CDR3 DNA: TGCGCCAGCAGCACCATAACAGGGAATCAGGAGACCCAGTACTTC

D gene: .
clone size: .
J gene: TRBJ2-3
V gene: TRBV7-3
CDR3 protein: CASSLIVGSTDTQYF
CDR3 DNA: TGTGCCAGCAGCTTAATAGTGGGCAGCACAGATACGCAGTATTTT

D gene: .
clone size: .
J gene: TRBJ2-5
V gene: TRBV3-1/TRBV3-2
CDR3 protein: CASSPGTTRGIETQYF
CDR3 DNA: TGTGCCAGCAGCCCGGGGACGACTAGGGGTATAGAGACCCAGTACTTC

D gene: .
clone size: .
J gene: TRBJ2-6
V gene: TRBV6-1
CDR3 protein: CASSGGDILGANVLTF
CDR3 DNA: TGTGCCAGCAGTGGGGGAGATATTCTTGGGGCCAACGTCCTGACTTTC

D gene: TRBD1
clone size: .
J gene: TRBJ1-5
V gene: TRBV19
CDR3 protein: CAGSDRENQPQHF
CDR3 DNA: TGTGCCGGCTCAGACAGGGAGAATCAGCCCCAGCATTTT

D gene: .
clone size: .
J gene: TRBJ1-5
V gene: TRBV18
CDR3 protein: CASSPTGGKANQPQHF
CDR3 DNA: TGTGCCAGCTCTCCGACGGGGGGCAAAGCGAATCAGCCCCAGCATTTT

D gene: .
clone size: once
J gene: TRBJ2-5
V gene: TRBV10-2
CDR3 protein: CASSESGLGETQYF
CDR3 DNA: TGCGCCAGCAGTGAGTCGGGACTCGGAGAGACCCAGTACTTC

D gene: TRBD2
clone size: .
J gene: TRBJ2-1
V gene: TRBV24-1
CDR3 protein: CATSAAVAGVGNEQFF
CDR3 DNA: TGTGCCACCAGTGCCGCAGTAGCGGGAGTGGGCAATGAGCAGTTCTTC

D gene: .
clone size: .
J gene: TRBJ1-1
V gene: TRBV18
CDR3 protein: CASSLGQSLNTEAFF
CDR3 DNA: TGTGCCAGCTCACTCGGACAGTCCCTGAACACTGAAGCTTTCTTT

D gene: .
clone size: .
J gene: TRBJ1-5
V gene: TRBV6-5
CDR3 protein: CASASLYNQPQHF
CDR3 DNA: TGTGCCAGCGCCTCCCTCTACAATCAGCCCCAGCATTTT

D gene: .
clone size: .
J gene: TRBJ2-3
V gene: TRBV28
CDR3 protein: CASTSAGLDTDTQYF
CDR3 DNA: TGTGCCAGCACTTCGGCGGGACTTGACACAGATACGCAGTATTTT

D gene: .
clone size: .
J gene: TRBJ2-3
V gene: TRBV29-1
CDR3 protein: CSVEGGGASTDTQYF
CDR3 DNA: TGCAGCGTTGAGGGGGGAGGAGCTAGCACAGATACGCAGTATTTT

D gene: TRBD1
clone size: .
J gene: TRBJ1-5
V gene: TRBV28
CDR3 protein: CASSRGTEGRNQPQHF
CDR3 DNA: TGTGCCAGCAGCCGGGGGACAGAGGGTAGGAATCAGCCCCAGCATTTT

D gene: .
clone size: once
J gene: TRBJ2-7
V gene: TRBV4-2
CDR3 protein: CASSQDLRAFDEQYF
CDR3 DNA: TGTGCCAGCAGCCAAGATCTGAGGGCTTTCGACGAGCAGTACTTC

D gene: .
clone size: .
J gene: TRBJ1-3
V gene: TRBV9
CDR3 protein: CASSVGDRSYSGNTIYF
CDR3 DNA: TGTGCCAGCAGCGTAGGCGACAGGTCGTACTCTGGAAACACCATATATTTT

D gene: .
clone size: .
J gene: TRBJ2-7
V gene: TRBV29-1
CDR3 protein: CSVEDGVYEQYF
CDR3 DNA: TGCAGCGTCGAAGACGGTGTCTACGAGCAGTACTTC

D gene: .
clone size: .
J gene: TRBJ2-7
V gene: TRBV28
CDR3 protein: CASSLGASYEQYF
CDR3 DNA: TGTGCCAGCAGTTTGGGGGCCTCCTACGAGCAGTACTTC

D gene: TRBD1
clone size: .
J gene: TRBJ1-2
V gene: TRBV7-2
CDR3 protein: CASSLMGEGASGYTF
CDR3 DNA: TGTGCCAGCAGCTTAATGGGTGAGGGGGCTAGTGGCTACACCTTC

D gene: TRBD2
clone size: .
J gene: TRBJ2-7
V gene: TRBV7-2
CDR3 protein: CASSLSSGLTYEQYF
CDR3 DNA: TGTGCCAGCAGCCTTAGTAGCGGGCTCACCTACGAGCAGTACTTC

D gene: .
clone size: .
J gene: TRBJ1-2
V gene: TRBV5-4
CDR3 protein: CASSLAGLSDYGYTF
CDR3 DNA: TGTGCCAGCAGCTTGGCGGGACTTAGCGACTATGGCTACACCTTC

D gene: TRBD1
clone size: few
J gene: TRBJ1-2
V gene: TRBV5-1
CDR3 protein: CASSLGYRQGYGYGYTF
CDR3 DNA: TGCGCCAGCAGCTTGGGTTACCGACAGGGATATGGCTATGGCTACACCTTC

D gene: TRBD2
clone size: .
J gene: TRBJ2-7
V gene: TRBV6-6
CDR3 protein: CASSSSSGGGNEQYF
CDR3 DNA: TGTGCCAGCAGTTCATCTAGCGGGGGGGGGAACGAGCAGTACTTC

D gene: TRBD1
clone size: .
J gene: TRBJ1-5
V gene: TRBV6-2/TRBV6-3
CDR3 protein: CASSYVPGGVSNQPQHF
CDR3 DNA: TGTGCCAGCAGTTACGTTCCAGGGGGCGTGAGCAATCAGCCCCAGCATTTT

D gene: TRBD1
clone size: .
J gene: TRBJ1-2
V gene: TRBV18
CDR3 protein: CASSPPNDRGHNGYTF
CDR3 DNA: TGTGCCAGCTCACCACCAAATGACAGGGGGCATAATGGCTACACCTTC

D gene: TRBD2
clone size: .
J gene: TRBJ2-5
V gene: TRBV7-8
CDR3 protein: CASSGGGIGETQYF
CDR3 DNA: TGTGCCAGCAGCGGCGGGGGGATCGGGGAGACCCAGTACTTC

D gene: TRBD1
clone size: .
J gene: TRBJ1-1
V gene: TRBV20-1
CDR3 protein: CSGDRGTEAFF
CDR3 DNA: TGCAGTGGGGACAGGGGTACCGAAGCTTTCTTT

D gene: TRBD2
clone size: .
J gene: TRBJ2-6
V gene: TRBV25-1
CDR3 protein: CASSQGRGGGANVLTF
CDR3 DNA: TGTGCCAGCAGCCAAGGGAGGGGTGGTGGGGCCAACGTCCTGACTTTC

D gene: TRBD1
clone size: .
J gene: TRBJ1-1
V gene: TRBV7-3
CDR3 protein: CASRFNRGMTEAFF
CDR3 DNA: TGTGCCAGCAGGTTCAACAGGGGAATGACTGAAGCTTTCTTT

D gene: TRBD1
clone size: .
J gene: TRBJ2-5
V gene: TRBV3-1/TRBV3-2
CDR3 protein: CASSQDPGQAQETQYF
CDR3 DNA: TGTGCCAGCAGCCAAGATCCGGGACAGGCCCAAGAGACCCAGTACTTC

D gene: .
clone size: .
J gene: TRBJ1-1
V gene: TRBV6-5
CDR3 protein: CASSYSSNTEAFF
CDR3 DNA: TGTGCCAGCAGTTACTCGAGCAACACTGAAGCTTTCTTT

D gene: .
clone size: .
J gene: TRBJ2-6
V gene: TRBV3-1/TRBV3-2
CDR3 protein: CASSQGQAGANVLTF
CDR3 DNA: TGTGCCAGCAGCCAAGGTCAGGCTGGGGCCAACGTCCTGACTTTC

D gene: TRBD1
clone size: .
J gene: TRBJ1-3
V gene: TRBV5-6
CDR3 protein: CASSGTGGNTIYF
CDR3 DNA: TGTGCCAGCAGCGGGACAGGGGGAAACACCATATATTTT

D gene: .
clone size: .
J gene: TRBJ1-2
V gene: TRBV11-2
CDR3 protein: CASSPMQVGGGYTF
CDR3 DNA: TGTGCCAGCAGCCCCATGCAGGTGGGGGGAGGCTACACCTTC